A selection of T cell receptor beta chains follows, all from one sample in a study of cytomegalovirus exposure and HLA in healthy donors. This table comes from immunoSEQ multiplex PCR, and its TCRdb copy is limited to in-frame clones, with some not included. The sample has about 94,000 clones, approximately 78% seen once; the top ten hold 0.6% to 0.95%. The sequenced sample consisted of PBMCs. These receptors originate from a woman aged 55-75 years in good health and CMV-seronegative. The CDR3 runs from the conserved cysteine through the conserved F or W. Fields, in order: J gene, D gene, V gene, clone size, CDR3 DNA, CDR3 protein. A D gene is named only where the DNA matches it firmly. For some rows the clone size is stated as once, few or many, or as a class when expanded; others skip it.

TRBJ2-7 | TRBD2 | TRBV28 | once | TGTGCCAGCAGTTTAGGGACTAGCGGGAACTACGAGCAGTACTTC | CASSLGTSGNYEQYF
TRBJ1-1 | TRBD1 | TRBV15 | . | TGTGCCACCAGCAGAAGGACAGGAGAAAACACTGAAGCTTTCTTT | CATSRRTGENTEAFF
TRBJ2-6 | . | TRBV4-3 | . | TGCGCCAGCAGCCCCGGCAGGGCTGGGGCCAACGTCCTGACTTTC | CASSPGRAGANVLTF
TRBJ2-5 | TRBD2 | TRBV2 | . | TGTGCCAGCAAGGGACTAGCGGGGGCGGTATCCCAGTACTTC | CASKGLAGAVSQYF
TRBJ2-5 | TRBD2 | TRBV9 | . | TGTGCCAGCAGCCCTCGCCTAGCGGGGGGTTTGACCCAGTACTTC | CASSPRLAGGLTQYF
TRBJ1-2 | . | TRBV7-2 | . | TGTGCCAGCAGCACCAGGACAGCTGGCTACACCTTC | CASSTRTAGYTF
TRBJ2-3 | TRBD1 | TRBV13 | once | TGTGCCAGCAGCGCCCGGGACAGGGGCACAGATACGCAGTATTTT | CASSARDRGTDTQYF
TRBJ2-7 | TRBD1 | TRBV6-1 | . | TGTGCCAGCAGTGACCACGGGACAGGGGCTAACTACGAGCAGTACTTC | CASSDHGTGANYEQYF
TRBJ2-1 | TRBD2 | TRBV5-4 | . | TGTGCCAGCAGCTTGTGGTTGTTAGCGGGAATCGATGAGCAGTTCTTC | CASSLWLLAGIDEQFF
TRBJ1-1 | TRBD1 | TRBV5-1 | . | TGCGCCAGCAGCGCGGGACAGCTCAACACTGAAGCTTTCTTT | CASSAGQLNTEAFF
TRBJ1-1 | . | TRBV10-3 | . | TGTGCCATCAGTGACAGGGAATGGGCTGAAGCTTTCTTT | CAISDREWAEAFF
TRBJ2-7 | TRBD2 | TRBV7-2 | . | TGTGCCAGCAGCCCCCACCCGGCTAGCGGTTCCTACGAGCAGTACTTC | CASSPHPASGSYEQYF
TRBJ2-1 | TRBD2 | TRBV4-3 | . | TGCGCCAGCTCCCCGGGACTAGCGAACAATGAGCAGTTCTTC | CASSPGLANNEQFF
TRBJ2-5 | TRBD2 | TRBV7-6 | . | TGTGCCAGCAGCCCATATACGGTTAGCGGGGAAGAGACCCAGTACTTC | CASSPYTVSGEETQYF
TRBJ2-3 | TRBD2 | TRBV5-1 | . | TGCGCCAGCAGCTTGGAGTCGGCGGGAGCAGCAGATACGCAGTATTTT | CASSLESAGAADTQYF
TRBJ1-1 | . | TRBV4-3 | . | TGCGCCAGCAGCCAACTAGGACAAGAATGGTACACTGAAGCTTTCTTT | CASSQLGQEWYTEAFF
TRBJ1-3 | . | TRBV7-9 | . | TGTGCCAGCAGCCGTGACAACGTGAACTCTGGAAACACCATATATTTT | CASSRDNVNSGNTIYF
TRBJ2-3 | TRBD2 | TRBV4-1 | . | TGCGCCAGCAGCCAAGCGGGAGGATCGACAGATACGCAGTATTTT | CASSQAGGSTDTQYF
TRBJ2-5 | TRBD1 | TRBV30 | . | TGTGCCTGGAGTGCGGGACAGGGGTACCAAGAGACCCAGTACTTC | CAWSAGQGYQETQYF
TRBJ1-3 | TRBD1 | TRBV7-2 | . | TGTGCCAGCAGCCTACAGACAGGGTCCACTGGAAACACCATATATTTT | CASSLQTGSTGNTIYF
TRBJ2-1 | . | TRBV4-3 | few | TGCGCCAGCAGCCAAGGACGGGTTAATGAGCAGTTCTTC | CASSQGRVNEQFF
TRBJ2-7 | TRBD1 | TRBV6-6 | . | TGTGCCAGCAGTCGGGACAGGGGGTTCGGTGAGCAGTACTTC | CASSRDRGFGEQYF
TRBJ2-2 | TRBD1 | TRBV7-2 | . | TGTGCCAGCAGTCGGCGACAGGGGGACACCGGGGAGCTGTTTTTT | CASSRRQGDTGELFF
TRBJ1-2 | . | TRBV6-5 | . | TGTGCCAGCAGTTACCGGCCGGAGGTAGCGGCGAATGGCTACACCTTC | CASSYRPEVAANGYTF
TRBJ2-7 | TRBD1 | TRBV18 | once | TGTGCCAGCTCTTCGACAGGGGAGCAGTACTTC | CASSSTGEQYF
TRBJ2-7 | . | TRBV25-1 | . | TGTGCCAGCAGTAGGGGCTACGAGCAGTACTTC | CASSRGYEQYF
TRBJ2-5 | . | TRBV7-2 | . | TGTGCCAGCAGCCGTGCCCCGGGTAGAGCCACCCTCCAAGAGACCCAGTACTTC | CASSRAPGRATLQETQYF
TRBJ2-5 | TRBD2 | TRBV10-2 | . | TGCGCCAGCAGCTCCGGGAGGGAAGAGACCCAGTACTTC | CASSSGREETQYF
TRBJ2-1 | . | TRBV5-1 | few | TGCGCCAGCAGCTTCCGGGATTCATACAATGAGCAGTTCTTC | CASSFRDSYNEQFF
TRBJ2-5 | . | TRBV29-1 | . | TGCAGCGCCTCCTTAAGAACAGGGCGAGAGACCCAGTACTTC | CSASLRTGRETQYF
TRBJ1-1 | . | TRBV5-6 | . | TGTGCCAGCAGCTGGGGGGTGCTGTCTGAAGCTTTCTTT | CASSWGVLSEAFF
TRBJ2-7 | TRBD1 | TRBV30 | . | TGTGCCTGGAGCCCAGGGGGCTACGAGCAGTACTTC | CAWSPGGYEQYF
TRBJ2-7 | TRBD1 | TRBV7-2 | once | TGTGCCAGCAGCCGGACAGGGGAGAACGAGCAGTACTTC | CASSRTGENEQYF
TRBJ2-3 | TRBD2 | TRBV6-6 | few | TGTGCCAGCAGGAGGGGACTAGTCACAGATACGCAGTATTTT | CASRRGLVTDTQYF
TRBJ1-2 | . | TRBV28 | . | TGTGCCAGCAGATTCTTTTACTCGACAGGAGATGGCTACACCTTC | CASRFFYSTGDGYTF
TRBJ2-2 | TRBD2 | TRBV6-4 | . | TGTGCCAGCAGTCCGAGCGGGAGAAACACCGGGGAGCTGTTTTTT | CASSPSGRNTGELFF
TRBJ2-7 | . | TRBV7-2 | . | TGTGCCAGCAGCCCCCGGACAGTGACGTCCTACGAGCAGTACTTC | CASSPRTVTSYEQYF
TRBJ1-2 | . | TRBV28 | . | TGTGCCAGCAGTTCCGGGAACTATGGCTACACCTTC | CASSSGNYGYTF
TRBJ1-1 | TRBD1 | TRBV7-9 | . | TGTGCCAGCAGCTTTACAGGGGGGACTGAAGCTTTCTTT | CASSFTGGTEAFF
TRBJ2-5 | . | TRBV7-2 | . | TGTGCCAGCAGCCCCGGGGGTGGGGGGTTTGAGACCCAGTACTTC | CASSPGGGGFETQYF
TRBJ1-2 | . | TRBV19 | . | TGTGCCAGTACCCAAGCAGGGGAGTTCGGGGGCTACACCTTC | CASTQAGEFGGYTF
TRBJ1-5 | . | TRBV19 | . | TGTGCCAGTAGTATTCAGGGAAAGCAGCCCCAGCATTTT | CASSIQGKQPQHF
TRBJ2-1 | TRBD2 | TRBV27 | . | TGTGCCAGCAGTTCTCACTCACTAGCGGGAGGGCCTTTATACAATGAGCAGTTCTTC | CASSSHSLAGGPLYNEQFF
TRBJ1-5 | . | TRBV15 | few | TGTGCCACCAGCGCGGCAGGGGGCAATCAGCCCCAGCATTTT | CATSAAGGNQPQHF
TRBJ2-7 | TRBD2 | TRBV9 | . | TGTGCCAGCAGCGCTAGCGGAACGGACTACGAGCAGTACTTC | CASSASGTDYEQYF
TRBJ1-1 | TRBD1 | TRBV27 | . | TGTGCCAGCAGTTTGAGGGCGGGACAGACTGAAGCTTTCTTT | CASSLRAGQTEAFF
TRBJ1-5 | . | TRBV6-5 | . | TGTGCCAGCAGACCCGACAGAGACAATCAGCCCCAGCATTTT | CASRPDRDNQPQHF
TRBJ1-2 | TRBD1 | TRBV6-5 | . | TGTGCCAGCAGGCGACAGGGGGCTAACTATGGCTACACCTTC | CASRRQGANYGYTF
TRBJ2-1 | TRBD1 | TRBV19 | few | TGTGCCAGTAGTATTCAGACAGGGGCCCCCTACAATGAGCAGTTCTTC | CASSIQTGAPYNEQFF
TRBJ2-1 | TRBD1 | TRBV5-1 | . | TGCGCCAGCAGCTTGGTCAGGGGGTTAGACAATGAGCAGTTCTTC | CASSLVRGLDNEQFF
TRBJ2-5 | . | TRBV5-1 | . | TGCGCCAGCAGCTTGGAGTTAATAGGGAGAGCTGAGACCCAGTACTTC | CASSLELIGRAETQYF
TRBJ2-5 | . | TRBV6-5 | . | TGTGCCAGCTCACTGGGGGCGGGAGAGGAATGGACCCAGTACTTC | CASSLGAGEEWTQYF
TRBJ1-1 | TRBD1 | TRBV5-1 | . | TGCGCCAGCAGCTTGGGGTCGGTGGGGACAGGGGTGACTGAAGCTTTCTTT | CASSLGSVGTGVTEAFF
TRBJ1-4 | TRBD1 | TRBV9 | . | TGTGCCAGCAGCGTAGCACCGACAGGGCCTAATGAAAAACTGTTTTTT | CASSVAPTGPNEKLFF